This T cell receptor beta chain was retrieved from a study of T cell responses to AZD1222 COVID-19 vaccine (dated by TCRdb to about 2021). Background on the whole study: A total of just over 230 trial participants underwent TCR sequencing, of whom around 210 had received two doses of AZD1222 and about 25 had received two doses of the MenACWY control vaccine. Trial participants were enrolled into age subgroups of 18-55, 56-69 and 70-plus years, which contained approximately 150, 30 and 60 TCR-sequenced participants, respectively.

The CDR3 regions of human TCRbeta chains were analyzed by immunosequencing. From the authors' description of their analysis: TCRs in the repertoires were matched against a reference library of SARS-CoV-2-specific TCRs that had been generated with the MIRA antigen-specificity platform. Breadth was defined as the fraction of unique TCRs that were SARS-CoV-2-associated, and depth was defined as the fraction of total T cells that were SARS-CoV-2-associated. Using the MIRA data, every spike-specific TCR was mapped to the spike region that the TCR reacted to and assigned to either a CD4 or a CD8 class. Log10-transformed breadth and depth values were compared by one-way ANOVA with Sidak's multiple comparisons tests. This is the immuneACCESS table as TCRdb keeps it, with only in-frame sequences that have V and J called. A part of the clones is gone; compared with another copy, unresolved V genes explain less than half, and the rest is unexplained. That table is the source of V, J and clone size, and D and trimming were worked out from the DNA. For this sample there are approximately 180,000 clones; approximately 94% appear just once. The ten largest make up 3.6% of the sample.

Interpreted using the paper, the time point label stands for: about 28 days (+/-7) after the second vaccine dose. Read against the paper, the sample's treatment or condition label means: meningococcal conjugate vaccine given as trial control. Vaccinee samples came from UK trials COV001 and COV002, including a single-blind randomized controlled phase 2/3 trial of AZD1222 (ChAdOx1 nCoV-19) in healthy adults. For TCRbeta chain sequencing, PBMC samples were collected from trial participants at day 0 and at day 28 after the second dose. This clone came up a few times. What this receptor recognizes is not known. No quality values exist for individual bases; no much larger clone is one base distant. Here is what the overall study found, with its caveats: A significant rise in spike-specific TCR breadth and depth was observed after two AZD1222 doses relative to day 0 and relative to MenACWY recipients. No day 14 peak-response samples were available, so repertoires were characterized only after the peak T cell response. Participants were mostly white British, with more females than males. The authors suggested clonal diversity may have been underestimated. In the small 56-69-year group, the increase in depth fell short of significance, most likely because of low power. Epitopes outside the regions mutated in the B.1.351 and B.1.1.7 variants were reportedly recognized by nearly half of the unique spike-specific TCRs. Conclusions about previously exposed vaccinees are limited because only six or seven AZD1222 recipients were SARS-CoV-2 seropositive at baseline. Vaccine-associated CD4 TCRs spanned the whole spike protein, with dominant responses in regions 160-218 and 743-854.

The CDR3 holds 15 amino acids from the cysteine to the phenylalanine. Only the CDR3 part of the read is kept: 45 bases, read in frame from the first base. The CDR1 and CDR2 encoded by the germline V gene are KGHSH and LQKENI. A distance of 13 bases separates the germline ends of V and J, which lose 2 bases and 5 bases respectively. This receptor chain uses TRBV18 and TRBJ2-1, with no confidently assigned D gene. Sequenced material: peripheral blood, taken 28 days after the second dose of the MenACWY control vaccine. The source of this sequence is an adult who received the MenACWY meningococcal vaccine as a control. In nucleotides, the sequence is TGTGCCAGCTCACCAATGGGCGGAACTAACAATGAGCAGTTCTTC. Its translation reads: CASSPMGGTNNEQFF.